The T cell receptor (beta chain) under discussion was sequenced for a study of siplizumab effects on memory and regulatory T cells. Around 100,000 TCR templates per sample were sequenced. Sequenced by immunoSEQ multiplex PCR; TCRdb stores in-frame clones only, minus some. The profile shows tens of thousands of clones, around 97% of them singletons. The count of this clone is one. This clonotype was sampled from a human donor in good health. Material: naive CD8+ T cells sorted from blood.

The CDR3 DNA is TGTGCCAGCAGCTTAAATTTCTACGAGCAGTACTTC. Encoded protein: CASSLNFYEQYF. The chain carries TRBV7-2 and TRBJ2-7; D ambiguous. Germline CDR1 and CDR2: SGHTA and FQGNSA. There are 12 residues in the CDR3. Trimming removed 2 bases at V and 3 bases at J, with 5 bases between.